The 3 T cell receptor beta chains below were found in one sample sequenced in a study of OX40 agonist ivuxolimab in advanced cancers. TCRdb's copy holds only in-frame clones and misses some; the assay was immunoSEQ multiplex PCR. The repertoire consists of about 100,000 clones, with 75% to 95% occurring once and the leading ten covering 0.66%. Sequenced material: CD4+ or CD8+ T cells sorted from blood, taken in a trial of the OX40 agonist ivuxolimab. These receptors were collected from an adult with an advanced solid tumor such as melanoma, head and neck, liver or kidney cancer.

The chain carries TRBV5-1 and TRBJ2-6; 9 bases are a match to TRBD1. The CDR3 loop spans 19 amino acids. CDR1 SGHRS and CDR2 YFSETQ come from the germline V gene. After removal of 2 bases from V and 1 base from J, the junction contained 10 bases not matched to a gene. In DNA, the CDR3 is TGCGCCAGCAGCTTTAACACCGGGACAGGGTTATCTGGGGCCAACGTCCTGACTTTC. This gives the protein CASSFNTGTGLSGANVLTF.

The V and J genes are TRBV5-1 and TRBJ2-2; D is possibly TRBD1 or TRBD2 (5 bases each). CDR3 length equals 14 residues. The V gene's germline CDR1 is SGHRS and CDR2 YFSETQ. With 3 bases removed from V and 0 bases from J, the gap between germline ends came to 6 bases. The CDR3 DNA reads TGCGCCAGCAGCTGGGGGTCGAACACCGGGGAGCTGTTTTTT. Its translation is CASSWGSNTGELFF. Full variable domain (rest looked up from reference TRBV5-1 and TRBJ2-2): KAGVTQTPRYLIKTRGQQVTLSCSPISGHRSVSWYQQTPGQGLQFLFEYFSETQRNKGNFPGRFSGRQFSNSRSEMNVSTLELGDSALYLCASSWGSNTGELFFGEGSRLTVL.

CDR3 amino acids: CASSLEYGAKTQYF. The CDR3 DNA is TGCGCCAGCAGCTTGGAGTACGGAGCCAAGACCCAGTACTTC. The gene calls are TRBV5-1 and TRBJ2-5; D is unresolved. V lost 0 bases and J lost 6, with 12 bases in between. The CDR3 loop spans 14 amino acids. Per germline, CDR1 SGHRS and CDR2 YFSETQ.